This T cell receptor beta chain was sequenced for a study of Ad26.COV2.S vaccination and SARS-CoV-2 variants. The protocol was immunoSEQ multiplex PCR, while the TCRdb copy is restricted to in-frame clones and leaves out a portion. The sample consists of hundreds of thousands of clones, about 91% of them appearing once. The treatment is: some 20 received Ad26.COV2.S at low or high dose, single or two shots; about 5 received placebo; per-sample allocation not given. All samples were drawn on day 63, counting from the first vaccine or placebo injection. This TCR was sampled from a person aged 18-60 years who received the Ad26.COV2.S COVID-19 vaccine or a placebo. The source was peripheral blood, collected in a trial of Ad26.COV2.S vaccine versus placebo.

CDR3 bases: TGCGCCAGCAGCAATCCAACAGGGGGCGCGAATACGCAGTATTTT. Its translation is CASSNPTGGANTQYF. The chain is built from TRBV5-1 and TRBJ2-3; 9 nucleotides agree with TRBD1. The CDR3 totals 15 residues. The germline V gene encodes CDR1 SGHRS and CDR2 YFSETQ. With 4 bases clipped from V and 7 bases from J, the junction kept 10 bases outside the gene matches.